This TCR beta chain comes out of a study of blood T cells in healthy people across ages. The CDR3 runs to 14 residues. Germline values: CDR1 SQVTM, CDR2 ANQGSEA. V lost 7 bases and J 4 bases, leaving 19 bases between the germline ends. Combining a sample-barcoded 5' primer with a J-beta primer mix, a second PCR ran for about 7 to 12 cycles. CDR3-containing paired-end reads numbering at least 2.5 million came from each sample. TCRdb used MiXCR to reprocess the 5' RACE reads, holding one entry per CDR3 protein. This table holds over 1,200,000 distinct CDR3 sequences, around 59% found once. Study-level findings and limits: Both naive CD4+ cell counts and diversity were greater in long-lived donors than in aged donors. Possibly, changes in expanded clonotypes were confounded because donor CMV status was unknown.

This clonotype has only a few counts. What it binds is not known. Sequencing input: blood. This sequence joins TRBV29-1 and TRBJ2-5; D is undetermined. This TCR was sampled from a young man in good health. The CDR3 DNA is TGCAGCGCAACATTCCCACTCAGCGCAGAGACCCAGTACTTC. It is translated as CSATFPLSAETQYF. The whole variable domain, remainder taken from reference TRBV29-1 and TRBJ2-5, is SAVISQKPSRDICQRGTSLTIQCQVDSQVTMMFWYRQQPGQSLTLIATANQGSEATYESGFVIDKFPISRPNLTFSTLTVSNMSPEDSSIYLCSATFPLSAETQYFGPGTRLLVL.